This T cell receptor beta chain comes out of a study of T cell responses to AZD1222 COVID-19 vaccine. Overall study findings and caveats: Unmutated regions of variants are reportedly targeted by nearly half of spike-specific TCRs. Donors were mostly white British, more females; clonal diversity possibly underestimated.

Comment on this clone: No antigen is known for it.

The repertoire was sequenced with immunoSEQ multiplex PCR; TCRdb's copy has only in-frame clones and lacks some. The sample gives 150,000 to 200,000 clones, 92% of which show up once; roughly 1.4% is in the top ten. It was second doses at about 4 or about 12 weeks that were pooled. The CDR3 contains 15 residues. V lost 0 bases and J 3 bases, leaving 11 bases between the germline ends. Germline CDR1 is MNHNS and CDR2 is SASEGT. The clonotype originates from an adult who received the AZD1222 COVID-19 vaccine. The chain combines TRBV6-1 with TRBJ1-2; D ambiguous. The sequenced sample was peripheral blood, obtained 28 days after the second AZD1222 dose. The CDR3 bases are TGTGCCAGCAGTGAAGCGCTCAAGGGATACTATGGCTACACCTTC. It translates to CASSEALKGYYGYTF.